The 25 T cell receptor beta chains below come from one sample, sequenced in a study of blood T cell repertoires in COVID-19. The method was immunoSEQ multiplex PCR; TCRdb's version includes in-frame clones alone and lacks a portion of them. Of 400,000 to 450,000 clones in the sample, around 88% were seen once. Source material: peripheral blood. These receptors were collected from a woman aged 45-60 years with COVID-19, enrolled during active disease.

CDR3 loop: CASTDEDGAGGQPQHF. The CDR3 DNA reads TGTGCCAGCACCGACGAGGACGGCGCCGGGGGTCAGCCCCAGCATTTT. J is TRBJ1-5 and V is TRBV28; possibly TRBD1 for D (5 bases). The CDR3 contains 16 residues. Germline V gives CDR1 MDHEN, CDR2 SYDVKM. V shed 7 bases and J shed 6 bases, with 22 bases lying between them. The full variable domain, its missing parts supplied by reference TRBV28 and TRBJ1-5, is DVKVTQSSRYLVKRTGEKVFLECVQDMDHENMFWYRQDPGLGLRLIYFSYDVKMKEKGDIPEGYSVSREKKERFSLILESASTNQTSMYLCASTDEDGAGGQPQHFGDGTRLSIL.

The J gene is TRBJ2-3, the V gene TRBV7-9; D is undetermined. The germline V gene has CDR1 SEHNR and CDR2 FQNEAQ (reference sequence). This CDR3 has 14 residues. Trimming stripped 1 base from V and 5 bases from J, with 10 bases between. The CDR3 here is CASSLEDSIDTQYF. The CDR3 region has the DNA TGTGCCAGCAGCTTAGAAGACTCCATAGATACGCAGTATTTT.

The genes are TRBV11-3 and TRBJ1-6; unclear D gene. Trimming shortened V by 5 bases and J by 0 bases, and 20 bases separated the two germline ends. The germline gives CDR1 SGHNT, CDR2 YENEEA. The CDR3 extends over 19 amino acids. The CDR3 protein is CASSPAPPSPSSYNSPLHF. In DNA, the CDR3 is TGTGCCAGCAGCCCAGCTCCGCCGTCCCCTAGCTCCTATAATTCACCCCTCCACTTT. Full variable domain (rest looked up from reference TRBV11-3 and TRBJ1-6): EAGVVQSPRYKIIEKKQPVAFWCNPISGHNTLYWYLQNLGQGPELLIRYENEEAVDDSQLPKDRFSAERLKGVDSTLKIQPAELGDSAVYLCASSPAPPSPSSYNSPLHFGNGTRLTVT.

CDR3 nucleotides: TGTGCCAGTAGTACTCACCGACACTACGAGCAGTACTTC. Protein: CASSTHRHYEQYF. The chain joins TRBV19 to TRBJ2-7; D is unresolved. This CDR3 comprises 13 residues. V shed 4 bases and J shed 3 bases, with 10 bases lying between them. Germline V gene lookup returns CDR1 LNHDA and CDR2 SQIVND (reference sequence).

CDR3 sequence: CASSLTPIMGRVDGYTF. CDR3 DNA: TGTGCCAGCAGCTTAACTCCCATTATGGGGAGAGTCGATGGCTACACCTTC. The chain combines TRBV7-3 with TRBJ1-2; no definite D call. The CDR3 loop spans 17 amino acids. From germline, CDR1 is SGHTA and CDR2 FQGTGA. V shed 0 bases and J shed 6 bases, with 20 bases lying between them.

The rearrangement links TRBV19 to TRBJ1-1; TRBD1 matches at 7 bases. The trim removed 5 bases at V and 1 base at J, leaving 7 bases unmatched. The length of the CDR3 is 15 residues. CDR1 and CDR2 from the germline V gene are LNHDA and SQIVND (reference sequence). CDR3 loop: CASSAGTASNTEAFF. The CDR3 DNA is TGTGCCAGTAGTGCCGGGACAGCCTCGAACACTGAAGCTTTCTTT.

This chain links TRBV11-2 with TRBJ1-1, with D possibly matching TRBD1 (6 bases). V lost 2 bases, J lost 0 bases, and 13 bases lay in between. Looked up from germline, CDR1 is SGHAT and CDR2 is FQNNGV. CDR3 length: 16 residues. DNA for the CDR3: TGTGCCAGCAGCTTACGGGACAATGGATTGAACACTGAAGCTTTCTTT. This codes for CASSLRDNGLNTEAFF.

The V and J genes are TRBV5-1 and TRBJ2-1; 13 bases are a match to TRBD2. The germline V gene encodes CDR1 SGHRS and CDR2 YFSETQ. V dropped 2 bases and J dropped 7; count of bases not matched to a gene: 3. The CDR3 loop spans 15 amino acids. The CDR3 loop reads CASSFTSGGANEQFF. The CDR3 region has the DNA TGCGCCAGCAGCTTTACTAGCGGGGGGGCAAATGAGCAGTTCTTC.

The CDR3 coding sequence is TGTGCCAGCAGTGAAGGCCCGGGTTTGAACACTGAAGCTTTCTTT. It codes for CASSEGPGLNTEAFF. The chain uses TRBV6-1 and TRBJ1-1; D not resolved. Germline V gives CDR1 MNHNS, CDR2 SASEGT. Trimming left V 1 base short and J 0 bases short, with 9 bases between. The length of the CDR3 is 15 residues.

The chain joins TRBV12-5 to TRBJ2-1, with D perhaps matching TRBD2 (5 bases). Trimming took 3 bases from V and 0 from J, leaving 9 bases between them. Germline V gene lookup returns CDR1 LGHNT and CDR2 FRNRAP. The CDR3 extends over 15 amino acids. The CDR3 spells CASGFWESSYNEQFF. The CDR3 nucleotides read TGTGCTAGTGGTTTCTGGGAGAGCTCCTACAATGAGCAGTTCTTC.

The chain recombines TRBV19 with TRBJ1-4, with TRBD1 matching 9 bases. The germline gives CDR1 LNHDA, CDR2 SQIVND (reference sequence). CDR3 length equals 16 residues. J gave up 2 bases and V 2 bases, and 3 bases lay outside the gene matches. CDR3: CASSIWTGATNEKLFF. CDR3 nucleotide sequence: TGTGCCAGTAGTATATGGACAGGGGCTACTAATGAAAAACTGTTTTTT.

The CDR3 loop reads CASSEIQVYGTEAFF. The CDR3 coding sequence is TGTGCCAGCAGTGAAATCCAGGTTTATGGCACTGAAGCTTTCTTT. The chain couples TRBV2 to TRBJ1-1; D is ambiguous. V lost 2 bases and J lost 4, with 14 bases in between. Germline V gene lookup returns CDR1 SNHLY and CDR2 FYNNEI. This CDR3 has 15 amino acids.

The CDR3 nucleotides read TGTGCCAGCAGACAATTGGGGCAGTATAATTCACCCCTCCACTTT. Its protein is CASRQLGQYNSPLHF. This chain connects TRBV3-1 (or the pseudogene TRBV3-2) to TRBJ1-6; a possible D gene is TRBD1 (5 bases). This CDR3 spans 15 amino acids. Germline CDR1 reads LGHDT; CDR2 reads YNNKEL (reference sequence). Trimming stripped 6 bases from V and 4 bases from J, with 13 bases between.

Only one count was recorded for this clone. This chain joins TRBV5-1 and TRBJ2-2, with 9 bases lining up with TRBD1. This CDR3 is built from 18 residues. V trimming: 1 base; J trimming: 0 bases; junction bases outside the gene matches: 7. In germline, CDR1 is SGHRS, CDR2 YFSETQ. The CDR3 loop is CASSLRDRASANTGELFF. DNA of the CDR3: TGCGCCAGCAGCTTGAGGGACAGGGCCAGCGCGAACACCGGGGAGCTGTTTTTT.

This chain joins TRBV3-1 (or the pseudogene TRBV3-2) and TRBJ2-1; 8 bases agree with TRBD2. Germline V CDR1 and CDR2: LGHDT, YNNKEL (reference sequence). Losses at the gene ends were 4 bases for V and 8 bases for J; bases not matched to a gene: 16. This CDR3 has 17 residues. CDR3 in DNA: TGTGCCAGCAGCCCGCGAGGATTCGGCGGGGGGCGGGATGAGCAGTTCTTC. Protein: CASSPRGFGGGRDEQFF.

The chain employs TRBV12-3 or TRBV12-4 and TRBJ2-1; D remains ambiguous. V was trimmed by 6 bases and J by 10 bases, leaving 16 bases between them. The CDR3 length is 13 residues. The CDR3 region has the DNA TGTGCCAGCAGCAACGGCCCTCCAGGAGAGCAGTTCTTC. It encodes CASSNGPPGEQFF.

The J gene is TRBJ1-5, the V gene TRBV6-5; the match to TRBD1 covers 8 bases. Germline V gene lookup returns CDR1 MNHEY and CDR2 SVGAGI. Trimming at V came to 6 bases and at J to 5 bases, leaving 3 bases not matched to a gene. This CDR3 is built from 13 residues. For the CDR3, the DNA is TGTGCCAGCAGGCAACAGGGGGATCAGCCCCAGCATTTT. Residues: CASRQQGDQPQHF.

The chain is built from TRBV7-9 and TRBJ1-6, with 9 bases matching TRBD1. The CDR3 runs 15 residues. V lost 7 bases, J lost 5 bases, and 6 bases stayed unmatched. Germline V gene sequence: CDR1 SEHNR, CDR2 FQNEAQ (reference sequence). CDR3 loop: CASTPGDRDNSPLHF. In nucleotides, the CDR3 is TGTGCCAGCACCCCAGGGGACAGGGATAATTCACCCCTCCACTTT. Drawing the rest from reference TRBV7-9 and TRBJ1-6, the complete variable domain is DTGVSQNPRHKITKRGQNVTFRCDPISEHNRLYWYRQTLGQGPEFLTYFQNEAQLEKSRLLSDRFSAERPKGSFSTLEIQRTEQGDSAMYLCASTPGDRDNSPLHFGNGTRLTVT.

The rearrangement uses TRBV5-1 and TRBJ1-2; 7 positions match TRBD1. Per the germline V gene, CDR1 is SGHRS and CDR2 is YFSETQ. Unmatched junction bases numbered 6, after V lost 0 bases and J lost 4 bases. This CDR3 comprises 15 residues. CDR3: CASSLGGGDSYGYTF. CDR3 coding DNA: TGCGCCAGCAGCTTGGGAGGGGGCGATAGCTATGGCTACACCTTC.

The rearrangement uses TRBV15 and TRBJ1-4; D is unresolved. The germline gives CDR1 LNHNV, CDR2 YYDKDF (reference sequence). V was cut by 1 base and J by 10 bases, with 10 bases left in between. The CDR3 is made up of 13 amino acids. DNA for the CDR3: TGTGCCACCAGCAGAGCACCACAAACAAAACTGTTTTTT. It encodes CATSRAPQTKLFF. Together with reference TRBV15 and TRBJ1-4, the CDR3 gives the full variable domain: DAMVIQNPRYQVTQFGKPVTLSCSQTLNHNVMYWYQQKSSQAPKLLFHYYDKDFNNEADTPDNFQSRRPNTSFCFLDIRSPGLGDTAMYLCATSRAPQTKLFFGSGTQLSVL.

The chain recombines TRBV10-2 with TRBJ1-2, with D perhaps matching TRBD1 (5 bases). Trimming pared 10 bases from V and 2 bases from J, leaving 14 bases between. Germline CDR1 and CDR2: WSHSY and SAAADI. The CDR3 sequence is 13 residues long. CDR3 nucleotides: TGCGCCACCTTCTACAGGAAAAACTATGGCTACACCTTC. Its translation is CATFYRKNYGYTF.

V gene TRBV18 combines with J gene TRBJ1-3; D may be TRBD1 (5 bases). This CDR3 comprises 19 residues. Germline V gene lookup returns CDR1 KGHSH and CDR2 LQKENI. V was cut by 4 bases and J by 0 bases, with 22 bases left in between. This chain's CDR3 is CASSRGLNGDSSSGNTIYF. The CDR3 DNA reads TGTGCCAGCTCACGAGGCCTTAACGGTGACAGCTCCTCTGGAAACACCATATATTTT.

The chain uses TRBV5-4 and TRBJ1-2; D not resolved. This CDR3 region has 14 residues. V was shortened by 7 bases and J by 8 bases, with 21 bases between the two germline ends. CDR1 and CDR2 from the germline V gene are SGHNT and YYREEE (reference sequence). The chain's CDR3 is CASSFRSASEGYTF. For the CDR3, the DNA is TGTGCCAGCTCCTTTAGGAGTGCCAGTGAAGGCTACACCTTC.

The chain recombines TRBV7-9 with TRBJ1-4, with 7 bases lining up with TRBD1. The CDR3 runs 19 residues. V was clipped by 5 bases and J by 0 bases; unmatched bases: 15. The V gene's germline CDR1 is SEHNR and CDR2 FQNEAQ (reference sequence). The CDR3 here is CASSTRGFGTETTNEKLFF. The DNA for the CDR3 is TGTGCCAGCAGCACCAGAGGGTTTGGGACAGAAACAACTAATGAAAAACTGTTTTTT.

This chain joins TRBV19 and TRBJ2-2; tentatively, D is TRBD1 (5 bases). V was clipped by 6 bases and J by 6 bases, with 11 bases between them. CDR1 and CDR2 from the germline V gene are LNHDA and SQIVND (reference sequence). The CDR3 is 13 amino acids. CDR3 sequence reads: CASREQAAGELFF. The DNA for the CDR3 is TGTGCCAGTAGGGAACAGGCAGCCGGGGAGCTGTTTTTT.